The entry below describes one T cell receptor beta chain. The protocol was immunoSEQ multiplex PCR, while the TCRdb copy is restricted to in-frame clones and leaves out a portion. The data contain 45,000 to 65,000 clones, approximately 83% of them singletons. V lost 4 bases to trimming and J lost 7 bases, with 11 bases between them. From germline, CDR1 is MNHEY and CDR2 SMNVEV (reference sequence). This CDR3 has 13 amino acids. The data originate from a study of blood T cell repertoires in COVID-19. The overall study: Sites in the United States, Italy and Spain provided acute and convalescent COVID-19 samples. T cells, B-cell-depleted T cells, or PBMCs supplied cDNA or gDNA.

This clonotype was sampled from a man aged 35 to 55 with acute or convalescent COVID-19. The rearrangement joins TRBV27 to TRBJ2-1; perhaps TRBD1 as D (5 bases). Sequenced input: peripheral blood. DNA for the CDR3: TGTGCCAGCAGTTGGGGTCGACAGAATGAGCAGTTCTTC. This sequence encodes CASSWGRQNEQFF.